This T cell receptor beta chain stems from a study of shared clonotypes between healthy human individuals. Assay used: immunoSEQ multiplex PCR; TCRdb lists only in-frame clones, some missing. The sample gives fewer than 700,000 clones, about 80% of which show up once; around 13% is in the top ten. Trimming left V 0 bases short and J 0 bases short, with 10 bases between. The CDR3 consists of 15 residues. Germline V gene sequence: CDR1 SGHRS, CDR2 YFSETQ. The rearrangement links TRBV5-1 to TRBJ2-7; unclear D gene. The sequencing sample was made of PBMCs. This clonotype was obtained from a woman aged 40 to 50 in good health. Some clones in this sample may be carry-over from other donors' samples. CDR3 protein: CASSLGPRSSYEQYF. In nucleotides, the CDR3 is TGCGCCAGCAGCTTGGGCCCCCGGAGCTCCTACGAGCAGTACTTC. The whole variable domain, filled in from reference TRBV5-1 and TRBJ2-7, reads KAGVTQTPRYLIKTRGQQVTLSCSPISGHRSVSWYQQTPGQGLQFLFEYFSETQRNKGNFPGRFSGRQFSNSRSEMNVSTLELGDSALYLCASSLGPRSSYEQYFGPGTRLTVT.